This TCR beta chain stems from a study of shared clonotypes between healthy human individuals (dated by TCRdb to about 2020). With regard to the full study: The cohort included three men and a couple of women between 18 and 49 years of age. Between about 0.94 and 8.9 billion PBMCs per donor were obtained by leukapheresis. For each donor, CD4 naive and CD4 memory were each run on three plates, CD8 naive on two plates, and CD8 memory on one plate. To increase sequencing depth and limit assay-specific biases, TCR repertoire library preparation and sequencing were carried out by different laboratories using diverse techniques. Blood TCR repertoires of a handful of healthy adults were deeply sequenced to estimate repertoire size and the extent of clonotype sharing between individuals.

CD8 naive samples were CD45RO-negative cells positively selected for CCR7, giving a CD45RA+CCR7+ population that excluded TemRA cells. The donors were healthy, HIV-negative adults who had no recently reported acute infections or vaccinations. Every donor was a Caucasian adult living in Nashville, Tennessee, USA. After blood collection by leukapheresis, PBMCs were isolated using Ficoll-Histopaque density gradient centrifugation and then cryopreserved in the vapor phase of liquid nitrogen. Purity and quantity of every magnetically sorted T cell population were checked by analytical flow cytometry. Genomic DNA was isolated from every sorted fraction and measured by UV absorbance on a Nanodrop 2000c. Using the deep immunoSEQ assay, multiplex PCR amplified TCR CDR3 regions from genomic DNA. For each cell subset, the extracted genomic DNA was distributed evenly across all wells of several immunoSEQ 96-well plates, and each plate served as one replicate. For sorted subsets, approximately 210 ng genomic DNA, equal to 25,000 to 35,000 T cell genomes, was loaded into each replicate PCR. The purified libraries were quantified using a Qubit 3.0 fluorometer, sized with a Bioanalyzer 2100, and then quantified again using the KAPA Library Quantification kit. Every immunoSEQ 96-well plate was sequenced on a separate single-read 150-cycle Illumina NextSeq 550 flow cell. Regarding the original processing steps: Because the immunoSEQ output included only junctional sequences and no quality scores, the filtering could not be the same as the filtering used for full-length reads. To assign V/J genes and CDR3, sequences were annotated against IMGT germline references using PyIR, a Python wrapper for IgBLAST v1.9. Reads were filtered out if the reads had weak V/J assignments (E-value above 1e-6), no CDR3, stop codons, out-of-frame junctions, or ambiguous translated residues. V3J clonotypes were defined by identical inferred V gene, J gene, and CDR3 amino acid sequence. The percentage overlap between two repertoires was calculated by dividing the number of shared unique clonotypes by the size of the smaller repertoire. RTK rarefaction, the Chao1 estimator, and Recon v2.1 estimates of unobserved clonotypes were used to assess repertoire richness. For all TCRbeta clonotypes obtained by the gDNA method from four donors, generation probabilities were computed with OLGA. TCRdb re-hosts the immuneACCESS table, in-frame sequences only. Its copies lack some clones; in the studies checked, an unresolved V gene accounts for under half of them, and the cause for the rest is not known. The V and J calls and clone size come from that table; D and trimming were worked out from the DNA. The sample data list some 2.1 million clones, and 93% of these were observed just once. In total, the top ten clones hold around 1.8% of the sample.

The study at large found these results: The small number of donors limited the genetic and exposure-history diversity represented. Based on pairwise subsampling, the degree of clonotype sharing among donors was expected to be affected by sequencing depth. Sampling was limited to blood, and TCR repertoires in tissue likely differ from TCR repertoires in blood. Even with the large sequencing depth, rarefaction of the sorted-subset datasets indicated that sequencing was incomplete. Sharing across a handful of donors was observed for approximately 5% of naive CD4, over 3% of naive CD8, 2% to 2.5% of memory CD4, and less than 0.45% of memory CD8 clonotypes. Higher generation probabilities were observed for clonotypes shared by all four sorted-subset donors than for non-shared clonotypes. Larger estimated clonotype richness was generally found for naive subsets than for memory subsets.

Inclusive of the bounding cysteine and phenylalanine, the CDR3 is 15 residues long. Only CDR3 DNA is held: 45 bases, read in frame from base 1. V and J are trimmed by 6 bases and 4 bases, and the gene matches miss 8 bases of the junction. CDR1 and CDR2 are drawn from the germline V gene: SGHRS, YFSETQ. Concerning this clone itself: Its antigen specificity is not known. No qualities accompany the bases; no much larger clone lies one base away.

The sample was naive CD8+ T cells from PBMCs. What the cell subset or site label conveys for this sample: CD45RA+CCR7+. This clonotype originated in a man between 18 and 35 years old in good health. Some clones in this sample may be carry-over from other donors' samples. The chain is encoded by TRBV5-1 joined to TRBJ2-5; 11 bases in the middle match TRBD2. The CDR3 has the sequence CASMNSSGRVETQYF. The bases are TGCGCCAGCATGAATAGTAGCGGGAGGGTAGAGACCCAGTACTTC.